The clone carrying this T cell receptor beta chain was recorded a few times. This entry belongs to a study of blood T cell repertoires in COVID-19. Germline assignment: CDR1 LNHDA and CDR2 SQIVND (reference sequence). This CDR3 has 13 residues. V shed 5 bases and J shed 4 bases, with 11 bases lying between them. The assay was immunoSEQ multiplex PCR, and TCRdb's table has in-frame clones only and misses some. This sample has around 94,000 clones, with about 80% found just once. The sequenced sample was peripheral blood. The chain is built from TRBV19 and TRBJ1-1; D remains ambiguous. This TCR came from a human donor in a cohort sampled during active COVID-19. CDR3 in amino acids: CASSVTQRTEAFF. The CDR3 coding sequence is TGTGCCAGTAGTGTCACACAACGCACTGAAGCTTTCTTT.